This is a list of T cell receptor beta chains from one sample in a study of T cells in Graves' hyperthyroidism and ophthalmopathy. TCRdb re-called the multiplex PCR reads through MiXCR, storing one row per CDR3 protein. The sample holds 450,000 to 700,000 distinct CDR3 sequences, around 42% seen once. The sequenced material came from peripheral blood or thyroid tissue (not recorded which). Receptor source: a young woman with Graves' hyperthyroidism. CDR3s include the opening cysteine and the closing phenylalanine or tryptophan. Each record gives: J gene, clone size, D gene, V gene, CDR3 DNA, CDR3 protein. D genes are given only for firm matches. For some rows the clone size is stated as once, few or many, or as a class when expanded; others skip it.

TRBJ1-5	many	.	TRBV12-3/TRBV12-4	TGTGCCAGCTCAAGGGGACAGCCCCAGCATTTT	CASSRGQPQHF
TRBJ1-1	.	.	TRBV25-1	TGTGCCAGCGTTAACCCGGGAGGAAGGCCCACTGAAGCTTTCTTT	CASVNPGGRPTEAFF
TRBJ1-4	.	TRBD1	TRBV2	TGTGCCAGCACTGCCGGGACAGGGAGCGAAAAACTGTTTTTT	CASTAGTGSEKLFF
TRBJ2-5	.	.	TRBV4-3	TGCGCCAGCAGCCAAGTTGGCGCAGAAGAGACCCAGTACTTC	CASSQVGAEETQYF
TRBJ2-1	once	.	TRBV11-1	TGTGCCAGCAGCGAGGGGGGAATTGATGAGCAGTTCTTC	CASSEGGIDEQFF
TRBJ1-6	.	.	TRBV29-1	TGCAGCTTAGCGGTCCAGGGTGGAAATTCACCCCTCCACTTT	CSLAVQGGNSPLHF
TRBJ2-6	few	TRBD1	TRBV19	TGTGCCAGTAGTATATTGGCAACAGGGGGACCCTCTGGGGCCAACGTCCTGACTTTC	CASSILATGGPSGANVLTF
TRBJ2-3	once	TRBD2	TRBV13	TGTGCCAGCAGCCGCGGGTCCGGGAGGGCCTCAGATACGCAGTATTTT	CASSRGSGRASDTQYF
TRBJ1-3	many	.	TRBV5-1	TGCGCCAGCAGCTTGGGCGGTACCCGCTCTGGAAACACCATATATTTT	CASSLGGTRSGNTIYF
TRBJ2-2	.	TRBD2	TRBV4-1	TGCGCCAGCAGCCTACAGGGGCCCCCGGGACTAGCGATAGTTTCGGGGGAGCTGTTTTTT	CASSLQGPPGLAIVSGELFF
TRBJ1-2	.	.	TRBV19	TGTGCCAGTAGAAGGGGCCTGGATGGCTACACCTTC	CASRRGLDGYTF
TRBJ1-2	.	.	TRBV10-3	TGTGCCATCAGTGAAGATGGCTACACCTTC	CAISEDGYTF
TRBJ1-2	many	.	TRBV20-1	TGCAGTGCTAGAGATATAGGGCAGGGCCATGGCTACACCTTC	CSARDIGQGHGYTF
TRBJ2-2	once	.	TRBV19	TGTGCCAGTAGTATAGTCGGGGGGCTGTTTTTT	CASSIVGGLFF
TRBJ2-1	few	TRBD2	TRBV24-1	TGTGCCACCAGTGACCCGACTAGCGGGAGGTACAATGAGCAGTTCTTC	CATSDPTSGRYNEQFF
TRBJ2-3	.	.	TRBV20-1	TGCAGTGCTAGAGATTGGGCCGAAAATACGCAGTATTTT	CSARDWAENTQYF
TRBJ2-2	.	TRBD2	TRBV11-2	TGTGCCAGCAGCTTAGATCGGGGGAGGGCATTGACCGGGGAGCTGTTTTTT	CASSLDRGRALTGELFF
TRBJ2-1	.	TRBD2	TRBV2	TGTGCCAGCATCGAAACTAGCGGGAGATTAGTCGATGAGCAGTTCTTC	CASIETSGRLVDEQFF
TRBJ2-7	many	TRBD1	TRBV5-1	TGCGCCAGCAGCTTGGGGCCCCTGACAGGGTTGGAGGACGAGCAGTACTTC	CASSLGPLTGLEDEQYF
TRBJ2-6	.	.	TRBV10-2	TGCGCCAGCGCGAGTCGGAGCTCTGGGGCCAACGTCCTGACTTTC	CASASRSSGANVLTF
TRBJ1-5	many	.	TRBV6-1	TGTGCCATTCAGCGCGAGTTACGCAATCAGCCCCAGCATTTT	CAIQRELRNQPQHF
TRBJ2-7	many	TRBD2	TRBV19	TGTGCCAGTAGCCCCGGAGTAGCGGGATCCTACGAGCAGTACTTC	CASSPGVAGSYEQYF
TRBJ1-1	many	TRBD1	TRBV7-9	TGTGCCAGCAGCCCCGGGACAGGGGTTGGTGAAGCTTTCTTT	CASSPGTGVGEAFF
TRBJ1-4	.	.	TRBV2	TGTGCCAGCTACGAGGGGACGGGCGGAAATGAAAAACTGTTTTTT	CASYEGTGGNEKLFF
TRBJ2-7	.	.	TRBV20-1	TGCAGTGCCATTACCCGGGACGGCTACTACGAGCAGTACTTC	CSAITRDGYYEQYF
TRBJ2-3	.	TRBD2	TRBV20-1	TGCAGTGCTAGGGATCCTAGCGGGAGGGCCGGTTTGTCAGATACGCAGTATTTT	CSARDPSGRAGLSDTQYF
TRBJ1-2	many	.	TRBV9	TGTGCCAGCAGCGTAGAAATGGCTTTCGGTGGCTACACCTTC	CASSVEMAFGGYTF
TRBJ1-2	many	.	TRBV5-1	TGCGCCAGCAGCTCCCGGGTCATGGGTTATGGCTACACCTTC	CASSSRVMGYGYTF
TRBJ2-7	.	.	TRBV7-9	TGTGCCAGCAGAGATCAGGGATACTACGAGCAGTACTTC	CASRDQGYYEQYF
TRBJ2-7	.	.	TRBV20-1	TGCAGTGCTAGAGACCCTGGGATGAGCTCCTACGAGCAGTACTTC	CSARDPGMSSYEQYF
TRBJ2-1	.	.	TRBV2	TGTGCCAGCAGAGTCACCATCTCCTACAATGAGCAGTTCTTC	CASRVTISYNEQFF
TRBJ1-6	.	.	TRBV30	TGTGCCTGGAGTGCAGGCTGGAGGTCACCCCTCCACTTT	CAWSAGWRSPLHF
TRBJ1-1	many	TRBD1	TRBV9	TGTGCCAGCAGCGTAGCAGGGGGTGCCGCTGAAGCTTTCTTT	CASSVAGGAAEAFF
TRBJ1-5	.	.	TRBV19	TGTGCCAGTAGTTTCGTGGGAGGTAGCAATCAGCCCCAGCATTTT	CASSFVGGSNQPQHF
TRBJ1-3	.	TRBD1	TRBV6-4	TGTGCCAGCAGTCGGACAGGGGACGGAAACACCATATATTTT	CASSRTGDGNTIYF
TRBJ2-5	.	.	TRBV20-1	TGCAGTGCGAGAGCCGGGACCGAGACCCAGTACTTC	CSARAGTETQYF
TRBJ2-7	.	.	TRBV6-2/TRBV6-3	.	CASSYCASSSDSYEQYF
TRBJ2-5	.	TRBD1	TRBV29-1	TGCAGCCCGGGACAGAGGGAGACCCAGTACTTC	CSPGQRETQYF
TRBJ1-2	many	TRBD1	TRBV5-8	TGTGCCAGCAGCACGGGACAGGGACTTGGGAAGGGCTATGGCTACACCTTC	CASSTGQGLGKGYGYTF